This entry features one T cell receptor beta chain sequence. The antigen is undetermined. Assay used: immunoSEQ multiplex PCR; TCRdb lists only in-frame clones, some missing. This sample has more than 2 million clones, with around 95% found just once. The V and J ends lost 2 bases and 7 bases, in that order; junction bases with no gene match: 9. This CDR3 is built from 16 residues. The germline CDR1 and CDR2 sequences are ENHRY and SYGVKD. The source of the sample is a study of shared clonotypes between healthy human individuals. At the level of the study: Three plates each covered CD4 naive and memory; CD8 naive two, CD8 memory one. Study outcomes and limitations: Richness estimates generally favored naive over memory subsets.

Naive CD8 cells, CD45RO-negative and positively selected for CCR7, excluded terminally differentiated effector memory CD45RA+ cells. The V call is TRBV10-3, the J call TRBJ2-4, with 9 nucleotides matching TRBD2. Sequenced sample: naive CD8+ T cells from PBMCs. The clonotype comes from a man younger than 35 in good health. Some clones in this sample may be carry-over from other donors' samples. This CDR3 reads CAISEPHSGSQNIQYF. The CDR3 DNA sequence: TGTGCCATCAGTGAGCCACATAGCGGGAGCCAGAACATTCAGTACTTC.